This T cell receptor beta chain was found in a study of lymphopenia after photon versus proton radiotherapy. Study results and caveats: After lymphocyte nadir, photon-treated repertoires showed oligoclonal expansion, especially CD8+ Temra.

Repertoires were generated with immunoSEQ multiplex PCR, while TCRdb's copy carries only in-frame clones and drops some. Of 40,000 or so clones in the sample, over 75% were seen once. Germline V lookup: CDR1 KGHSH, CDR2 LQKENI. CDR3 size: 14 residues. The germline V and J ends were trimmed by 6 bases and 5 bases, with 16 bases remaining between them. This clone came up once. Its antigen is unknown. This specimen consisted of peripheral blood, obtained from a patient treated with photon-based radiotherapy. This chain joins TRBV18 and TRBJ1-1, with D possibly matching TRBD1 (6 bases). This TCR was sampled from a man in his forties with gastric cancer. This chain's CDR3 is CASSRNGGRTEAFF. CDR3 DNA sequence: TGTGCCAGCTCGCGCAATGGGGGCAGGACTGAAGCTTTCTTT.